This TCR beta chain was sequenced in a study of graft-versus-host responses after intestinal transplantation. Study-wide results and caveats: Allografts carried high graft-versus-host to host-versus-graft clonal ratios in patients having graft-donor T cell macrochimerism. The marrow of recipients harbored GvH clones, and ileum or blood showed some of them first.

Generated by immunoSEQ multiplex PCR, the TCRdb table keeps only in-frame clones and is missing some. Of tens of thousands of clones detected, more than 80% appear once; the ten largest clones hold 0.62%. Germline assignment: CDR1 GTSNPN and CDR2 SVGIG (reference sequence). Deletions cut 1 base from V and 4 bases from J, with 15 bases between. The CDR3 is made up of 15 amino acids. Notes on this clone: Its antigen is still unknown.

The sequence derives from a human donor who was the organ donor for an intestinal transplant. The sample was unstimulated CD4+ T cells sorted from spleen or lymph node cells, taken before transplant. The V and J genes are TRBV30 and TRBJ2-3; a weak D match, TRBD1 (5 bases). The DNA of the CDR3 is TGTGCCTGGAGTGCCAACCCTCAAGGGGCAGATACGCAGTATTTT. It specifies CAWSANPQGADTQYF.